This T cell receptor (beta chain) was captured in a study of tumor and adjacent non-tumor tissue in lung cancer (dated by TCRdb to the late 2010s). For context, the study as a whole: By cancer type, the cohort comprised approximately twelve adenocarcinoma patients, 2 squamous cell carcinoma patients and 1 small cell lung cancer patient. Ages among the roughly 15 patients ranged from roughly 31 to 85 years, there were around 10 men and 5 women, and disease was at TNM stage I to III. A total of about 130 million productive TCRbeta reads were generated by sequencing, corresponding to an average of approximately 4 million reads per sample. Bulk TCRbeta repertoires were compared between lung tumor tissue and matched distant non-tumor lung tissue obtained from more than twelve lung cancer patients. For each patient, one tumor sample and one normal lung sample were taken, giving under 35 paired specimens that underwent TCRbeta CDR3 sequencing. General conclusions and limits of the study: Because peripheral blood was not sequenced, blood TCRbeta repertoires in the lung cancer patients of the study were not examined. With only roughly 16 patients in the cohort, the authors noted that larger samples and more detailed clinical data are needed. The top 100 clones made up a significantly larger cumulative share of the repertoire in normal lung than in tumor tissue. Significantly higher TCR diversity (inverse Simpson) was observed in tumor tissue than in normal lung tissue (approximately 400 vs 170, P = 0.0075, Mann-Whitney U test). Younger patients had significantly higher TCR diversity, and higher tumor TCR diversity was associated with shorter overall and disease-free survival. The methods do not name the sequencing platform or mention unique molecular identifiers.

RNA was isolated from bulk, unsorted tissue, and RNA quality was assessed with a NanoDrop ND-1000 and an Agilent 2100. Newly diagnosed lung cancer patients without prior chemotherapy who had been admitted for thoracic surgery in China between August and November 2014 were enrolled as donors. Patients with previous radiotherapy or chemotherapy, or with another concurrent cancer, were excluded from the study. Surgical tissue pieces of about 1-2 cm3 were preserved in RNAlater solution and stored at -80 °C until use. Concerning this clonotype itself: Its specific antigen is unknown. No clone much larger than this one lies a single base away; base qualities are absent.

Library construction relied on multiplex PCR. TCRdb records Illumina HiSeq 2500 as the sequencer. TCRbeta libraries were constructed through three rounds of nested PCR with primers (Table S4) according to protocols adapted from ARM-PCR. Before sequencing, PCR products in the 200-500 bp range were cut out of the gel and cleaned up using the QIAquick gel extraction kit. The paper's data handling went like this. Reads were cleaned using Trimmomatic, were merged into complete CDR3 sequences using FLASH, and were assigned to V(D)J germline segments using MiTCR. Clonal diversity was computed as the inverse Simpson's index with VDJtools. A read counted as productive if the sequence was in-frame and lacked a premature stop codon. The public reads were reanalyzed by TCRdb: fastp trimming at Q25, MiXCR alignment, in-frame beta chains only. Duplicate CDR3 protein sequences are folded into a single record with the most common DNA and genes. Here the V and J calls rest on TCRdb's processing, not on the authors' analysis. Counted in this sample were more than 70,000 distinct CDR3 sequences; around three fifths of them appeared once. Clones ranked in the top ten supply around 15% of the sample.

CDR1 and CDR2 are read off the germline V gene as SQVTM and ANQGSEA. V is clipped by 7 bases and J by 5 bases, and the sequence between their germline boundaries is 11 bases long. The CDR3 numbers 11 residues from cysteine through phenylalanine. Of the read, only the CDR3 DNA is kept; its 33 bases are in frame from base 1. The sequence joins TRBV29-1 to TRBJ2-5; the D gene remains uncertain. The TCR sequence derives from a man aged 70 or older with non-small cell lung cancer. Sequencing was done on a sample of lung tumor tissue. The CDR3 amino acid sequence is: CSGAGAETQYF. In nucleotides, the sequence is TGCAGCGGGGCTGGCGCTGAGACCCAGTACTTC.